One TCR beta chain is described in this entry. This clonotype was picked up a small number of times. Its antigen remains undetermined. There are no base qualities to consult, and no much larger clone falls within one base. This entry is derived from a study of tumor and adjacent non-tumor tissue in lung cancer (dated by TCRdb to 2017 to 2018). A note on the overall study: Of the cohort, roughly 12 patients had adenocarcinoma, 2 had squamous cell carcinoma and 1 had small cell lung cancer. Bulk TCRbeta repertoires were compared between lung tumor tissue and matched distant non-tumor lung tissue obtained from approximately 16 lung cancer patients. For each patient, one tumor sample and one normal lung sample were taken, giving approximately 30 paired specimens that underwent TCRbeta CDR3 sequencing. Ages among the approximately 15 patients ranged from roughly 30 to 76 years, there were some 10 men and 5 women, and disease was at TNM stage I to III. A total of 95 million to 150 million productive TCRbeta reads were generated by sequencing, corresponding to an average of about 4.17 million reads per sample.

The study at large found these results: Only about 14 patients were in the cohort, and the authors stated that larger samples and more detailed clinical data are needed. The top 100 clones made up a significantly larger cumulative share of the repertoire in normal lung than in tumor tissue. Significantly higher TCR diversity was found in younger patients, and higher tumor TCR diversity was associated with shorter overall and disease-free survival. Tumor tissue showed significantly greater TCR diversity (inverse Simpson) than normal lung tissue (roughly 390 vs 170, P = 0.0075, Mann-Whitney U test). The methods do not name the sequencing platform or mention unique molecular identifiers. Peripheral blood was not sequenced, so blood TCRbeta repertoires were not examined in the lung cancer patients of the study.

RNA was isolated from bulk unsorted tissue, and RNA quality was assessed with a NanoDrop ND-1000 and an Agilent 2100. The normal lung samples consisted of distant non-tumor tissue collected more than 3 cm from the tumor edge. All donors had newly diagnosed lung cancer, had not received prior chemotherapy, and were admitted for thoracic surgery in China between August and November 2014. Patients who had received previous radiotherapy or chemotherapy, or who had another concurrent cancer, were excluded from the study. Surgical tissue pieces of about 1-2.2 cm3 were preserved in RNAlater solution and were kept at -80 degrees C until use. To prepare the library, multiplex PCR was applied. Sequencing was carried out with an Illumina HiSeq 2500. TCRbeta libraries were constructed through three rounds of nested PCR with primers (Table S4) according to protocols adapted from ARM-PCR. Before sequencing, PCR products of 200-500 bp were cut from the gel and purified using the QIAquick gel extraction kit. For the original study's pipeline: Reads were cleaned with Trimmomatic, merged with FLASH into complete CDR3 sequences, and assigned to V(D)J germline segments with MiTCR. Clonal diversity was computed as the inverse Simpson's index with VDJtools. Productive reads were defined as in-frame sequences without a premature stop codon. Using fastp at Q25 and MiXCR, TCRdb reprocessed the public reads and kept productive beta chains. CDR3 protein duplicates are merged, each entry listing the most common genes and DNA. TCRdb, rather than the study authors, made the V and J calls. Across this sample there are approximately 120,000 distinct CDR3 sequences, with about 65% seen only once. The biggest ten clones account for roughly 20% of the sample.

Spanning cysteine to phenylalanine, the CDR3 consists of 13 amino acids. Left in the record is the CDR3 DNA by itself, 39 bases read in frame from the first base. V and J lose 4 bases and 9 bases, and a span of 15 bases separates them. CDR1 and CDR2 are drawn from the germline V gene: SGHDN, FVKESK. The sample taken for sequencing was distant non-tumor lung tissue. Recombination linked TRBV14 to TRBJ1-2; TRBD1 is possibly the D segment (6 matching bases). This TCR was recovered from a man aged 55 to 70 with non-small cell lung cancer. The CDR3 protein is CASSPDRSDCYTF. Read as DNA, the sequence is TGTGCCAGCAGCCCAGACAGGAGCGATTGCTACACCTTC. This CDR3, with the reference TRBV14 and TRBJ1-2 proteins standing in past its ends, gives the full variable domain EAGVTQFPSHSVIEKGQTVTLRCDPISGHDNLYWYRRVMGKEIKFLLHFVKESKQDESGMPNNRFLAERTGGTYSTLKVQPAELEDSGVYFCASSPDRSDCYTFGSGTRLTVV.